Presented here are 32 T cell receptor beta chains from one specimen sequenced in a study of T cell responses to AZD1222 COVID-19 vaccine. Sequencing used immunoSEQ multiplex PCR; TCRdb keeps in-frame clones, though not all of them. The repertoire consists of 120,000 to 150,000 clones, with around 88% occurring once and the leading ten covering roughly 3.8%. The input for sequencing was peripheral blood, taken on day 0 of AZD1222 vaccination. These receptors all come from an adult in good health.

CDR3 DNA: TGTGCCAGTAAGGGCACGAACACTGAAGCTTTCTTT. Translating gives CASKGTNTEAFF. The rearrangement links TRBV19 to TRBJ1-1, with D unclear. V lost 7 bases to trimming and J lost 1 base, with 7 bases between them. CDR3 length equals 12 residues. CDR1 and CDR2 from the germline V gene are LNHDA and SQIVND (reference sequence).

The V gene is TRBV13, the J gene TRBJ2-1; D tentatively reads TRBD1 or TRBD2 (5 bases each). Per germline, CDR1 PRHDT and CDR2 FYEKMQ (reference sequence). V was cut by 1 base and J by 5 bases, with 15 bases left in between. CDR3 length: 16 amino acids. As DNA, the CDR3 is TGTGCCAGCAGCTTAGACCTCGAAAGGGGAGACAATGAGCAGTTCTTC. Translated: CASSLDLERGDNEQFF.

The chain carries TRBV12-3 or TRBV12-4 and TRBJ1-4, with D perhaps TRBD1 (6 bases). The CDR3 is 13 residues long. Trimming shortened V by 5 bases and J by 5 bases, and 9 bases separated the two germline ends. The CDR3 loop reads CASSRQENEKLFF. The CDR3 region has the DNA TGTGCCAGCAGTCGACAGGAGAATGAAAAACTGTTTTTT.

The V gene is TRBV11-3, the J gene TRBJ2-1; 10 nucleotides line up with TRBD1. The junction had 11 bases not matched to a gene; V was cut back by 5 bases and J by 4 bases. The CDR3 loop spans 17 amino acids. Germline values: CDR1 SGHNT, CDR2 YENEEA. DNA for the CDR3: TGTGCCAGCAGCCAATCCCTCGGGACAGGGGCTTACAATGAGCAGTTCTTC. Encoded protein: CASSQSLGTGAYNEQFF.

This chain links TRBV19 with TRBJ2-5; the D gene is possibly TRBD1 (6 bases). The V end lost 5 bases, the J end lost 5 bases, and 15 bases lay between the germline ends. The CDR3 length is 14 residues. Germline V CDR1 and CDR2: LNHDA, SQIVND (reference sequence). CDR3 DNA sequence: TGTGCCAGTAGTCCACAGGGTCCTGGGGAGACCCAGTACTTC. The encoded protein is CASSPQGPGETQYF.

This chain joins TRBV9 and TRBJ2-1, with D possibly matching TRBD2 (6 bases). Germline CDR1 SGDLS, CDR2 YYNGEE. V lost 0 bases and J 0 bases, leaving 10 bases between the germline ends. The CDR3 is made up of 16 amino acids. The CDR3 bases are TGTGCCAGCAGCGTAGGCCTAGCGAGCTCCTACAATGAGCAGTTCTTC. It is translated as CASSVGLASSYNEQFF. The variable domain in full, with the rest retrieved from reference TRBV9 and TRBJ2-1, is DSGVTQTPKHLITATGQRVTLRCSPRSGDLSVYWYQQSLDQGLQFLIQYYNGEERAKGNILERFSAQQFPDLHSELNLSSLELGDSALYFCASSVGLASSYNEQFFGPGTRLTVL.

The genes are TRBV2 and TRBJ1-6, with 9 bases identical to TRBD1. The germline CDR1 and CDR2 sequences are SNHLY and FYNNEI. J gave up 9 bases and V 3 bases, and 9 bases lay outside the gene matches. The length of the CDR3 is 16 residues. CDR3 protein: CASSDLGQGNVSPLHF. The CDR3 DNA is TGTGCCAGCAGTGACTTAGGACAGGGGAACGTTTCACCCCTCCACTTT.

The chain employs TRBV5-1 and TRBJ1-1; 10 bases map to TRBD1. Germline CDR1 reads SGHRS; CDR2 reads YFSETQ. Unmatched junction bases numbered 0, after V lost 3 bases and J lost 1 base. CDR3 size: 14 residues. The CDR3 protein is CASSWDRGNTEAFF. For the CDR3, the DNA is TGCGCCAGCAGCTGGGACAGGGGGAACACTGAAGCTTTCTTT. The full variable domain, its missing parts supplied by reference TRBV5-1 and TRBJ1-1, is KAGVTQTPRYLIKTRGQQVTLSCSPISGHRSVSWYQQTPGQGLQFLFEYFSETQRNKGNFPGRFSGRQFSNSRSEMNVSTLELGDSALYLCASSWDRGNTEAFFGQGTRLTVV.

The rearrangement joins TRBV15 to TRBJ2-5; TRBD2 might be the D (7 bases). V lost 4 bases and J lost 5, with 17 bases in between. From germline, CDR1 is LNHNV and CDR2 YYDKDF (reference sequence). The CDR3 runs to 15 residues. The CDR3 bases are TGTGCCACCAGCACCGGGGGGCAGGGCGTGGAGACCCAGTACTTC. This translates into CATSTGGQGVETQYF.

The V and J genes are TRBV10-3 and TRBJ2-3; D gene uncertain. V was trimmed by 6 bases and J by 7 bases, leaving 11 bases between them. The germline V gene has CDR1 ENHRY and CDR2 SYGVKD. This CDR3 has 12 amino acids. This CDR3 reads CAIRENGHTQYF. The CDR3 region has the DNA TGTGCCATCAGGGAAAATGGGCATACGCAGTATTTT.

This clone was observed once. The rearrangement uses TRBV2 and TRBJ1-5; TRBD1 might be the D (6 bases). Looked up from germline, CDR1 is SNHLY and CDR2 is FYNNEI. Trimming removed 6 bases at V and 0 bases at J, with 12 bases between. CDR3 length: 15 residues. The DNA of the CDR3 is TGTGCCAGCAGATCGAGGACAGATAGCAATCAGCCCCAGCATTTT. This gives the protein CASRSRTDSNQPQHF.

This rearrangement joins TRBV7-9 to TRBJ2-1; weak D call: TRBD2 (9 bases). Trimming removed 4 bases from V and 10 bases from J, with 20 bases in between. Germline CDR1 and CDR2: SEHNR and FQNEAQ (reference sequence). This CDR3 region has 15 residues. This chain's CDR3 is CASSSPGLAGGEQFF. The CDR3, as DNA: TGTGCCAGCAGCTCACCGGGACTAGCAGGGGGCGAGCAGTTCTTC. The complete variable domain, with remaining parts taken from reference TRBV7-9 and TRBJ2-1, reads DTGVSQNPRHKITKRGQNVTFRCDPISEHNRLYWYRQTLGQGPEFLTYFQNEAQLEKSRLLSDRFSAERPKGSFSTLEIQRTEQGDSAMYLCASSSPGLAGGEQFFGPGTRLTVL.

The rearrangement joins TRBV27 to TRBJ2-7, with unresolved D. V was shortened by 5 bases and J by 0 bases, with 11 bases between the two germline ends. Per germline, CDR1 MNHEY and CDR2 SMNVEV (reference sequence). There are 14 residues in the CDR3. This chain's CDR3 is CASSTRPDSYEQYF. CDR3 coding DNA: TGTGCCAGCAGTACCCGACCCGACTCCTACGAGCAGTACTTC.

This clone occurred a few times. The chain couples TRBV4-1 to TRBJ2-3; D possibly corresponds to TRBD2 (6 bases). This CDR3 is built from 13 residues. Germline loops: CDR1 MGHRA, CDR2 YSYEKL. V was clipped by 1 base and J by 4 bases, with 6 bases between them. CDR3 coding DNA: TGCGCCAGCAGCCAAGGACTAGCAGATACGCAGTATTTT. Residues: CASSQGLADTQYF.

This chain joins TRBV28 and TRBJ1-2, with no clear D. Trimming took off 7 bases at V and 8 bases at J, with 14 bases between the two ends. CDR1 and CDR2 from the germline V gene are MDHEN and SYDVKM. The CDR3 covers 12 residues. The CDR3 DNA reads TGTGCCAGCACCACCGCCGCGGGGGGCTACACCTTC. Its protein product is CASTTAAGGYTF.

This chain uses TRBV27 with TRBJ1-4; possibly TRBD1 for D (5 bases). The CDR3 sequence is 15 residues long. Germline assignment: CDR1 MNHEY and CDR2 SMNVEV (reference sequence). V dropped 2 bases and J dropped 6 bases, with 13 bases sitting between them. This CDR3 is CASSLGGSVHEKLFF. The CDR3, as DNA: TGTGCCAGCAGTTTAGGGGGGTCGGTGCATGAAAAACTGTTTTTT.

The chain employs TRBV7-2 and TRBJ1-2; possible D gene TRBD1, 5 bases. This CDR3 has 14 amino acids. Deletions cut 3 bases from V and 4 bases from J, with 12 bases between. Germline CDR1 reads SGHTA; CDR2 reads FQGNSA. CDR3 loop: CASSLVGTGYGYTF. In nucleotides, the CDR3 is TGTGCCAGCAGCTTGGTGGGGACGGGCTATGGCTACACCTTC.

This clone has only a few counts. This chain links TRBV20-1 with TRBJ2-1, with D unresolved. Trimming took 3 bases from V and 0 from J, leaving 15 bases between them. Germline CDR1 reads DFQATT; CDR2 reads SNEGSKA (reference sequence). This CDR3 spans 16 amino acids. CDR3 region: CSASWSPTNSYNEQFF. CDR3 sequence (DNA): TGCAGTGCTAGTTGGAGCCCTACAAACTCCTACAATGAGCAGTTCTTC.

V is TRBV5-1 and J is TRBJ1-2; D is undetermined. The CDR3 has 12 amino acids. V lost 3 bases and J 1 base, leaving 4 bases between the germline ends. In germline, CDR1 is SGHRS, CDR2 YFSETQ. The DNA for the CDR3 is TGCGCCAGCAGCTCCGATAACTATGGCTACACCTTC. Protein: CASSSDNYGYTF.

The chain links TRBV6-1 to TRBJ1-2; D gene uncertain. V was shortened by 2 bases and J by 8 bases, with 15 bases between the two germline ends. Germline assignment: CDR1 MNHNS and CDR2 SASEGT. This CDR3 has 14 amino acids. CDR3 in DNA: TGTGCCAGCAGTGAAACAAAGGGTGGGGTGGGCTACACCTTC. Its protein product is CASSETKGGVGYTF.

The chain is built from TRBV30 and TRBJ1-2; no firm D call. Germline V CDR1 and CDR2: GTSNPN, SVGIG (reference sequence). The germline V and J ends were trimmed by 0 bases and 8 bases, with 16 bases remaining between them. The CDR3 spans 14 residues. The CDR3 here is CAWSVPPPWWGYTF. The CDR3, as DNA: TGTGCCTGGAGTGTACCGCCACCCTGGTGGGGCTACACCTTC.

The V gene is TRBV25-1, the J gene TRBJ2-2; possibly TRBD2 for D (7 bases). The V end was cut by 6 bases, the J end by 3 bases, with 11 bases between. Germline lookup yields CDR1 MGHDK and CDR2 SYGVNS. This CDR3 spans 14 amino acids. The CDR3 loop reads CASRGGQHTGELFF. The DNA for the CDR3 is TGTGCCAGCAGGGGGGGGCAGCACACCGGGGAGCTGTTTTTT. Complete variable domain (other parts from reference TRBV25-1 and TRBJ2-2): EADIYQTPRYLVIGTGKKITLECSQTMGHDKMYWYQQDPGMELHLIHYSYGVNSTEKGDLSSESTVSRIRTEHFPLTLESARPSHTSQYLCASRGGQHTGELFFGEGSRLTVL.

The V gene is TRBV25-1, the J gene TRBJ2-3; TRBD2 aligns across 7 bases. Germline V lookup: CDR1 MGHDK, CDR2 SYGVNS. The CDR3 is 17 residues long. J lost 0 bases, V lost 7 bases, and 13 bases had no gene match. The CDR3 loop reads CASMKAGLVTSTDTQYF. Here the CDR3 DNA reads TGTGCCAGCATGAAAGCGGGACTGGTTACTAGCACAGATACGCAGTATTTT.

The chain links TRBV7-6 to TRBJ2-5; TRBD2 aligns across 11 bases. The CDR3 contains 15 residues. In germline, CDR1 is SGHVS, CDR2 FNYEAQ. The ends lost 5 bases at V and 5 bases at J; junction bases unmatched: 7. Here the CDR3 DNA reads TGTGCCAGCAGCAGGGGGACTAGCGGAGGGGAGACCCAGTACTTC. It codes for CASSRGTSGGETQYF. Variable domain in full (rest from reference TRBV7-6 and TRBJ2-5): GAGVSQSPRYKVTKRGQDVALRCDPISGHVSLYWYRQALGQGPEFLTYFNYEAQQDKSGLPNDRFSAERPEGSISTLTIQRTEQRDSAMYRCASSRGTSGGETQYFGPGTRLLVL.

The rearrangement joins TRBV5-4 to TRBJ1-2, with 7 bases identical to TRBD1. The CDR3 is 15 amino acids. Germline CDR1 reads SGHNT; CDR2 reads YYREEE (reference sequence). Trimming cost V 2 bases and J 4 bases; bases outside gene matches: 8. Written as DNA, the CDR3 is TGTGCCAGCAGCTTACTTGACAGGGCCACCTATGGCTACACCTTC. Protein product: CASSLLDRATYGYTF.

This chain uses TRBV5-1 with TRBJ2-3, with a possible D match to TRBD2 (5 bases). Per germline, CDR1 SGHRS and CDR2 YFSETQ. This CDR3 comprises 15 residues. V was pared by 6 bases and J by 3 bases, with 17 bases between. The CDR3 protein is CASTPLGSETDTQYF. CDR3 DNA sequence: TGCGCCAGCACACCACTAGGATCCGAGACAGATACGCAGTATTTT.

The V and J genes are TRBV11-1 and TRBJ2-7; D remains ambiguous. This CDR3 is built from 13 residues. V dropped 2 bases and J dropped 3 bases, with 8 bases sitting between them. The germline V gene has CDR1 SGHAT and CDR2 FQDESV (reference sequence). The CDR3 DNA is TGTGCCAGCAGCTTAATTAGAAGCTACGAGCAGTACTTC. Translation: CASSLIRSYEQYF. The full variable domain, rest sourced from reference TRBV11-1 and TRBJ2-7, is EAEVAQSPRYKITEKSQAVAFWCDPISGHATLYWYRQILGQGPELLVQFQDESVVDDSQLPKDRFSAERLKGVDSTLKIQPAELGDSAMYLCASSLIRSYEQYFGPGTRLTVT.

The chain links TRBV4-2 to TRBJ2-3, with 9 bases aligning to TRBD2. Germline V gene sequence: CDR1 LGHNA, CDR2 YNFKEQ. This CDR3 has 15 amino acids. J gave up 2 bases and V 3 bases, and 3 bases lay outside the gene matches. As DNA, the CDR3 is TGTGCCAGCAGCCAGACTAGCGGAGCCACAGATACGCAGTATTTT. Protein: CASSQTSGATDTQYF.

The V gene is TRBV7-3, the J gene TRBJ2-7; D is unclear. CDR3 length: 14 residues. Germline V lookup: CDR1 SGHTA, CDR2 FQGTGA. Trimming left V 2 bases short and J 0 bases short, with 8 bases between. This CDR3 is CASSLGPFSYEQYF. The DNA for the CDR3 is TGTGCCAGCAGCTTAGGTCCTTTCTCCTACGAGCAGTACTTC. Combining the CDR3 with reference TRBV7-3 and TRBJ2-7 gives the whole variable domain GAGVSQTPSNKVTEKGKYVELRCDPISGHTALYWYRQSLGQGPEFLIYFQGTGAADDSGLPNDRFFAVRPEGSVSTLKIQRTERGDSAVYLCASSLGPFSYEQYFGPGTRLTVT.

Only one count was recorded for this clone. This sequence joins TRBV18 and TRBJ1-5; 9 positions match TRBD1. Looked up from germline, CDR1 is KGHSH and CDR2 is LQKENI. V dropped 5 bases and J dropped 4; count of bases not matched to a gene: 9. The CDR3 extends over 16 amino acids. CDR3: CASSSTGGTGNQPQHF. The CDR3 coding sequence is TGTGCCAGCTCATCTACCGGTGGGACAGGGAATCAGCCCCAGCATTTT. The full variable domain, with the rest looked up from reference TRBV18 and TRBJ1-5, is NAGVMQNPRHLVRRRGQEARLRCSPMKGHSHVYWYRQLPEEGLKFMVYLQKENIIDESGMPKERFSAEFPKEGPSILRIQQVVRGDSAAYFCASSSTGGTGNQPQHFGDGTRLSIL.

J is TRBJ2-2 and V is TRBV9, with 8 nucleotides matching TRBD2. The germline V gene has CDR1 SGDLS and CDR2 YYNGEE. Germline trimming cut 0 bases from V and 7 bases from J; bases unmatched to any gene: 5. This CDR3 is 15 amino acids long. CDR3 amino acids: CASSVVGRGGGELFF. The CDR3 DNA sequence: TGTGCCAGCAGCGTAGTCGGGAGGGGCGGCGGGGAGCTGTTTTTT.

In its sample, this clone was seen a few times. As DNA, the CDR3 is TGTGCCAGCAGTGAAGCTTCCGGGGTTGTCGAAAAACTGTTTTTT. Translated, it gives CASSEASGVVEKLFF. The chain couples TRBV6-1 to TRBJ1-4; the D is unclear. The V gene lost 0 bases and the J gene lost 8 bases, with 13 bases spanning the gap. There are 15 residues in the CDR3. Germline loops: CDR1 MNHNS, CDR2 SASEGT.